This T cell receptor beta chain originates from a study of shared clonotypes between healthy human individuals. Whole-study results and caveats: Collection of samples was limited to blood; tissue repertoires likely differ.

Unsorted PBMC DNA went through sequencing on ten immunoSEQ deep assay plates. In the study's own analysis: Junction-only immunoSEQ data arrived without quality scores, meaning filtering differed. Sequencing was performed with immunoSEQ multiplex PCR; in TCRdb, only in-frame clones are kept and a portion is missing. That table is the source of V, J and clone size, and D and trimming were worked out from the DNA. Altogether a few hundred thousand clones are present, around 81% being singletons, with the ten largest covering approximately 12%. Germline V gives CDR1 GTSNPN, CDR2 SVGIG (reference sequence). The CDR3 is 15 residues long. Germline trimming cut 0 bases from V and 4 bases from J; bases unmatched to any gene: 5. With respect to this clone: Its antigen remains unidentified.

Sequencing was performed on PBMCs. The V and J genes are TRBV30 and TRBJ2-7; 11 bases fit TRBD2. The source of this sequence is a woman aged 35 to 49 in good health. Some clones in this sample may be carry-over from other donors' samples. The CDR3 here is CAWSVPASGRYEQYF. In nucleotides, the CDR3 is TGTGCCTGGAGTGTACCGGCTAGCGGGAGGTACGAGCAGTACTTC.